A selection of T cell receptor beta chains follows, all from one sample in a study of blood T cell repertoires in COVID-19. Libraries were prepared by immunoSEQ multiplex PCR; TCRdb keeps only in-frame clonotypes and omits some of them. The data show under 75,000 clones, approximately 72% seen once. Sequencing was done on a sample of peripheral blood. The receptor set was obtained from a woman aged 70-85 years with COVID-19, enrolled during active disease. Each CDR3 is given with its conserved first and last residue. Each record gives: D gene, clone size, V gene, J gene, CDR3 protein, CDR3 DNA. A D gene is named only where the DNA matches it firmly. Clone size is given for some rows only: seen once, a few or many times, or a class if the clone is expanded.

d_gene: TRBD1
abundance: .
v_gene: TRBV7-2
j_gene: TRBJ1-2
CDR3aa: CASSLDRGDGYTF
CDR3nt: TGTGCCAGCAGCTTGGACAGGGGAGATGGCTACACCTTC

d_gene: .
abundance: .
v_gene: TRBV15
j_gene: TRBJ1-1
CDR3aa: CATRRGSGGTEAFF
CDR3nt: TGTGCCACCCGGCGGGGCTCGGGGGGCACTGAAGCTTTCTTT

d_gene: TRBD2
abundance: .
v_gene: TRBV11-2
j_gene: TRBJ2-7
CDR3aa: CASSYSSGGDYEQYF
CDR3nt: TGTGCCAGCAGCTACTCTAGCGGGGGGGACTACGAGCAGTACTTC

d_gene: .
abundance: .
v_gene: TRBV14
j_gene: TRBJ1-2
CDR3aa: CASSQDSENGYTF
CDR3nt: TGTGCCAGCAGCCAGGACAGCGAGAATGGCTACACCTTC

d_gene: .
abundance: .
v_gene: TRBV5-1
j_gene: TRBJ2-7
CDR3aa: CASTQNYNEQYF
CDR3nt: TGCGCCAGCACCCAAAACTACAACGAGCAGTACTTC

d_gene: .
abundance: .
v_gene: TRBV5-5
j_gene: TRBJ1-3
CDR3aa: CASNLGGDGNTIYF
CDR3nt: TGTGCCAGCAACCTTGGGGGGGACGGAAACACCATATATTTT

d_gene: TRBD1
abundance: few
v_gene: TRBV24-1
j_gene: TRBJ1-2
CDR3aa: CATSESNRGSGYTF
CDR3nt: TGTGCCACCAGTGAGTCCAACAGGGGGTCTGGCTACACCTTC

d_gene: TRBD1
abundance: once
v_gene: TRBV19
j_gene: TRBJ1-1
CDR3aa: CASSILQGPGTEAFF
CDR3nt: TGTGCCAGTAGTATCCTACAGGGGCCGGGGACTGAAGCTTTCTTT

d_gene: TRBD2
abundance: once
v_gene: TRBV11-3
j_gene: TRBJ2-2
CDR3aa: CASSLDPSGSTGELFF
CDR3nt: TGTGCCAGCAGCTTAGATCCTAGCGGGTCCACCGGGGAGCTGTTTTTT

d_gene: .
abundance: .
v_gene: TRBV19
j_gene: TRBJ2-7
CDR3aa: CASSPSPFSYEQYF
CDR3nt: TGTGCCAGTAGCCCCTCCCCCTTCTCCTACGAGCAGTACTTC

d_gene: .
abundance: few
v_gene: TRBV9
j_gene: TRBJ1-3
CDR3aa: CASSVVEGLGNTIYF
CDR3nt: TGTGCCAGCAGCGTAGTGGAGGGGTTGGGAAACACCATATATTTT

d_gene: .
abundance: few
v_gene: TRBV6-5
j_gene: TRBJ2-3
CDR3aa: CAVRDSNTDTQYF
CDR3nt: TGTGCCGTCCGGGACTCCAACACAGATACGCAGTATTTT

d_gene: .
abundance: .
v_gene: TRBV11-3
j_gene: TRBJ1-2
CDR3aa: CASSVEGRRSNYGYTF
CDR3nt: TGTGCCAGCAGCGTGGAAGGCAGGCGCTCTAACTATGGCTACACCTTC

d_gene: .
abundance: few
v_gene: TRBV3-1/TRBV3-2
j_gene: TRBJ1-6
CDR3aa: CASSQDLSSYNSPLHF
CDR3nt: TGTGCCAGCAGCCAAGATCTGAGCTCCTATAATTCACCCCTCCACTTT

d_gene: .
abundance: once
v_gene: TRBV6-5
j_gene: TRBJ2-5
CDR3aa: CASRVAVQETQYF
CDR3nt: TGTGCCAGCAGAGTAGCGGTCCAAGAGACCCAGTACTTC

d_gene: TRBD1
abundance: .
v_gene: TRBV27
j_gene: TRBJ2-3
CDR3aa: CASSSHNSRDREYF
CDR3nt: TGTGCCAGCAGTTCTCATAACAGCCGGGACAGAGAGTATTTT

d_gene: .
abundance: once
v_gene: TRBV6-1
j_gene: TRBJ1-1
CDR3aa: CASSEARIRNTEAFF
CDR3nt: TGTGCCAGCAGTGAAGCGAGAATCCGGAACACTGAAGCTTTCTTT

d_gene: TRBD2
abundance: .
v_gene: TRBV11-2
j_gene: TRBJ2-2
CDR3aa: CASSLGLAALPSGELFF
CDR3nt: TGTGCCAGCAGCTTAGGACTAGCGGCGCTCCCGTCCGGGGAGCTGTTTTTT

d_gene: .
abundance: many
v_gene: TRBV6-1
j_gene: TRBJ1-6
CDR3aa: CASSEWAKAPNSPLHF
CDR3nt: TGTGCCAGCAGTGAATGGGCCAAGGCCCCTAATTCACCCCTCCACTTT

d_gene: TRBD2
abundance: .
v_gene: TRBV5-7
j_gene: TRBJ2-1
CDR3aa: CASSLGTSGSFYNEQFF
CDR3nt: TGTGCCAGCAGCTTGGGGACTAGCGGGAGTTTTTACAATGAGCAGTTCTTC

d_gene: TRBD2
abundance: .
v_gene: TRBV4-1
j_gene: TRBJ2-1
CDR3aa: CASSSSGGRSNEQFF
CDR3nt: TGCGCCAGCAGTTCAAGCGGGGGGCGATCCAATGAGCAGTTCTTC

d_gene: TRBD2
abundance: .
v_gene: TRBV14
j_gene: TRBJ2-1
CDR3aa: CASSQGGRARGSEQFF
CDR3nt: TGTGCCAGCAGCCAAGGCGGGAGGGCCCGGGGGAGTGAGCAGTTCTTC

d_gene: TRBD1
abundance: .
v_gene: TRBV14
j_gene: TRBJ1-2
CDR3aa: CASSHGTGARLGGYTF
CDR3nt: TGTGCCAGCAGCCATGGGACAGGGGCCCGCCTGGGAGGCTACACCTTC

d_gene: TRBD1
abundance: many
v_gene: TRBV2
j_gene: TRBJ1-6
CDR3aa: CAGKGQVVSPLHF
CDR3nt: TGTGCCGGTAAAGGACAGGTGGTTTCACCCCTCCACTTT

d_gene: .
abundance: .
v_gene: TRBV15
j_gene: TRBJ1-1
CDR3aa: CATSGGTGGSEAFF
CDR3nt: TGTGCCACCAGCGGAGGGACTGGTGGTTCTGAAGCTTTCTTT

d_gene: .
abundance: .
v_gene: TRBV14
j_gene: TRBJ2-1
CDR3aa: CASSHISGSYNEQFF
CDR3nt: TGTGCCAGCAGCCATATCAGCGGATCCTACAATGAGCAGTTCTTC

d_gene: TRBD1
abundance: .
v_gene: TRBV7-8
j_gene: TRBJ1-1
CDR3aa: CASSSGQGPTEAFF
CDR3nt: TGTGCCAGCAGCTCGGGACAGGGACCCACTGAAGCTTTCTTT

d_gene: TRBD2
abundance: .
v_gene: TRBV19
j_gene: TRBJ2-5
CDR3aa: CASSMGGWALAGRETQYF
CDR3nt: TGTGCCAGTAGTATGGGAGGGTGGGCCCTAGCGGGGCGAGAGACCCAGTACTTC

d_gene: TRBD2
abundance: .
v_gene: TRBV7-2
j_gene: TRBJ2-3
CDR3aa: CASSLGSGGGSDTQYF
CDR3nt: TGTGCCAGCAGCTTAGGTAGCGGGGGGGGTTCCGATACGCAGTATTTT

d_gene: .
abundance: .
v_gene: TRBV10-3
j_gene: TRBJ1-4
CDR3aa: CAITFAGKKREKLFF
CDR3nt: TGTGCCATCACGTTCGCAGGGAAGAAAAGGGAAAAACTGTTTTTT

d_gene: .
abundance: few
v_gene: TRBV19
j_gene: TRBJ1-6
CDR3aa: CASSGVYNSPLHF
CDR3nt: TGTGCCAGTAGTGGAGTCTATAATTCACCCCTCCACTTT

d_gene: TRBD1
abundance: .
v_gene: TRBV18
j_gene: TRBJ2-7
CDR3aa: CASSPRTGSRNEQYF
CDR3nt: TGTGCCAGCTCGCCCCGGACAGGGAGCAGGAACGAGCAGTACTTC

d_gene: TRBD1
abundance: .
v_gene: TRBV10-3
j_gene: TRBJ2-3
CDR3aa: CAISDPTGGTDTQYF
CDR3nt: TGTGCCATCAGTGACCCGACAGGGGGCACAGATACGCAGTATTTT

d_gene: .
abundance: .
v_gene: TRBV12-3/TRBV12-4
j_gene: TRBJ1-1
CDR3aa: CASSPIPNTEAFF
CDR3nt: TGTGCCAGCAGCCCTATTCCGAACACTGAAGCTTTCTTT

d_gene: TRBD2
abundance: .
v_gene: TRBV5-1
j_gene: TRBJ2-2
CDR3aa: CASSTLAGGDTGELFF
CDR3nt: TGCGCCAGCAGCACTCTAGCGGGGGGTGACACCGGGGAGCTGTTTTTT

d_gene: TRBD1
abundance: .
v_gene: TRBV15
j_gene: TRBJ1-1
CDR3aa: CATHKRGLANTEAFF
CDR3nt: TGTGCCACCCATAAGAGGGGGCTGGCGAACACTGAAGCTTTCTTT

d_gene: .
abundance: .
v_gene: TRBV7-6
j_gene: TRBJ2-6
CDR3aa: CASSAGVAGANVLTF
CDR3nt: TGTGCCAGCAGCGCAGGGGTGGCTGGGGCCAACGTCCTGACTTTC

d_gene: .
abundance: few
v_gene: TRBV28
j_gene: TRBJ1-2
CDR3aa: CASRLQGNYGYTF
CDR3nt: TGTGCCAGCAGGCTACAGGGAAACTATGGCTACACCTTC

d_gene: .
abundance: .
v_gene: TRBV7-2
j_gene: TRBJ2-3
CDR3aa: CASSSPADFTDTQYF
CDR3nt: TGTGCCAGCAGCTCGCCGGCGGATTTTACAGATACGCAGTATTTT

d_gene: TRBD1
abundance: few
v_gene: TRBV5-1
j_gene: TRBJ2-3
CDR3aa: CASSFGQGGDTQYF
CDR3nt: TGCGCCAGCAGCTTTGGACAGGGTGGGGATACGCAGTATTTT

d_gene: TRBD2
abundance: once
v_gene: TRBV6-5
j_gene: TRBJ2-6
CDR3aa: CASSQGGGANVLTF
CDR3nt: TGTGCCAGCAGCCAGGGAGGGGGGGCCAACGTCCTGACTTTC

d_gene: TRBD1
abundance: .
v_gene: TRBV5-8
j_gene: TRBJ2-5
CDR3aa: CASSPGQGQETQYF
CDR3nt: TGTGCCAGCAGCCCCGGACAGGGTCAAGAGACCCAGTACTTC

d_gene: TRBD2
abundance: .
v_gene: TRBV24-1
j_gene: TRBJ2-2
CDR3aa: CATMAGAGGGELFF
CDR3nt: TGTGCCACCATGGCGGGAGCGGGTGGCGGGGAGCTGTTTTTT

d_gene: TRBD2
abundance: .
v_gene: TRBV3-1/TRBV3-2
j_gene: TRBJ2-1
CDR3aa: CASSQEGASGRRYDEQFF
CDR3nt: TGTGCCAGCAGCCAAGAAGGGGCTAGCGGGAGGCGATACGATGAGCAGTTCTTC

d_gene: .
abundance: .
v_gene: TRBV6-6
j_gene: TRBJ1-5
CDR3aa: CASTLLDRGNQPQHF
CDR3nt: TGTGCCAGCACTTTACTCGATCGGGGAAATCAGCCCCAGCATTTT

d_gene: .
abundance: .
v_gene: TRBV7-6
j_gene: TRBJ1-3
CDR3aa: CASSSNSRGLGNTIYF
CDR3nt: TGTGCCAGCAGCTCGAATTCAAGGGGGTTGGGAAACACCATATATTTT

d_gene: .
abundance: .
v_gene: TRBV7-9
j_gene: TRBJ2-7
CDR3aa: CASSLGSGEQYF
CDR3nt: TGTGCCAGCAGCTTAGGTAGCGGAGAGCAGTACTTC

d_gene: TRBD1
abundance: .
v_gene: TRBV7-2
j_gene: TRBJ1-2
CDR3aa: CASSIGQGDGYTF
CDR3nt: TGTGCCAGCAGCATCGGACAGGGGGATGGCTACACCTTC

d_gene: TRBD1
abundance: once
v_gene: TRBV2
j_gene: TRBJ1-1
CDR3aa: CASSETRTGQSITEAFF
CDR3nt: TGTGCCAGCAGTGAAACCCGGACAGGGCAAAGCATAACTGAAGCTTTCTTT

d_gene: .
abundance: few
v_gene: TRBV20-1
j_gene: TRBJ2-1
CDR3aa: CSAQTDNEQFF
CDR3nt: TGCAGTGCTCAGACAGACAATGAGCAGTTCTTC

d_gene: TRBD1
abundance: .
v_gene: TRBV5-1
j_gene: TRBJ2-1
CDR3aa: CASSLGQGAYNEQFF
CDR3nt: TGCGCCAGCAGCTTGGGACAGGGGGCTTACAATGAGCAGTTCTTC

d_gene: .
abundance: .
v_gene: TRBV6-4
j_gene: TRBJ1-2
CDR3aa: CASSPAGSYGYTF
CDR3nt: TGTGCCAGCAGCCCCGCGGGGAGCTATGGCTACACCTTC

d_gene: .
abundance: .
v_gene: TRBV12-3/TRBV12-4
j_gene: TRBJ2-3
CDR3aa: CASSSGSTDTQYF
CDR3nt: TGTGCCAGCAGTAGCGGGAGCACAGATACGCAGTATTTT